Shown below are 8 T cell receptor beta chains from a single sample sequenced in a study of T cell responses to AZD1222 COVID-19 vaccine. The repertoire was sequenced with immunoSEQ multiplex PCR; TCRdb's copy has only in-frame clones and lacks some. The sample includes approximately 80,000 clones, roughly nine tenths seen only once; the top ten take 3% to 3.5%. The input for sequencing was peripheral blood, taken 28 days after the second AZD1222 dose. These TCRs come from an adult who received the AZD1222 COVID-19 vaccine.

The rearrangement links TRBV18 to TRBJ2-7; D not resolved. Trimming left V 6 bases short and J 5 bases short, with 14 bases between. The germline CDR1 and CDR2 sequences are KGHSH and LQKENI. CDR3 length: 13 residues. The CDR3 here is CASSLTALDEQYF. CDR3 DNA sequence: TGTGCCAGCTCCTTAACGGCCTTAGACGAGCAGTACTTC.

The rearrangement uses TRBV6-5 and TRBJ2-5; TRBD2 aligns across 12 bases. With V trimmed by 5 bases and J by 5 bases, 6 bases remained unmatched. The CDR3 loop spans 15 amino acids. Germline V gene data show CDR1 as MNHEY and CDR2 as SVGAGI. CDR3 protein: CASSKTSGSGETQYF. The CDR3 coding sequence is TGTGCCAGCAGTAAGACTAGCGGGAGCGGTGAGACCCAGTACTTC.

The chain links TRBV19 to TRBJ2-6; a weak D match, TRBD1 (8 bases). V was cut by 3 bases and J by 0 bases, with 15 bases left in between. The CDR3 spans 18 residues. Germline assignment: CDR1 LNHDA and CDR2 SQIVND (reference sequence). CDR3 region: CASSIPHRGGSGANVLTF. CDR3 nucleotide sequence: TGTGCCAGTAGTATCCCCCACAGGGGGGGCTCTGGGGCCAACGTCCTGACTTTC.

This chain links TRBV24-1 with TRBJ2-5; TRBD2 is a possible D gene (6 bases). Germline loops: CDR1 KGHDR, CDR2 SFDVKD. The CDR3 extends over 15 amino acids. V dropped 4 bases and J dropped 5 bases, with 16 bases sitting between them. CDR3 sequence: CATSDLAGYRETQYF. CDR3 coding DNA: TGTGCCACCAGTGACCTTGCGGGGTATCGGGAGACCCAGTACTTC.

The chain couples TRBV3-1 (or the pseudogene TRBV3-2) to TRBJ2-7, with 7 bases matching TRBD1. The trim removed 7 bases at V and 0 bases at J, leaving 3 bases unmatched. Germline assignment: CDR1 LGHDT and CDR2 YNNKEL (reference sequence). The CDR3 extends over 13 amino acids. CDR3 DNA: TGTGCCAGCATGGCAGGGGGCTCCTACGAGCAGTACTTC. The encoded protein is CASMAGGSYEQYF.

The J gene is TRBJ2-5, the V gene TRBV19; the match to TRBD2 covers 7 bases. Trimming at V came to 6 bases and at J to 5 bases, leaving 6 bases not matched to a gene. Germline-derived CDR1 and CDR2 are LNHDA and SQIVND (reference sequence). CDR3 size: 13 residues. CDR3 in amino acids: CASRPSGVETQYF. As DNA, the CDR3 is TGTGCCAGTAGACCCAGCGGGGTCGAGACCCAGTACTTC. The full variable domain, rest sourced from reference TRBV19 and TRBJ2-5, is DGGITQSPKYLFRKEGQNVTLSCEQNLNHDAMYWYRQDPGQGLRLIYYSQIVNDFQKGDIAEGYSVSREKKESFPLTVTSAQKNPTAFYLCASRPSGVETQYFGPGTRLLVL.

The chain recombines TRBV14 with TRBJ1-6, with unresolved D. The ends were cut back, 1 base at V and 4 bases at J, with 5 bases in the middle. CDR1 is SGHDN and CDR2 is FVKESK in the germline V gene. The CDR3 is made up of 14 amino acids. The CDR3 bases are TGTGCCAGCAGCCAAGTGGGTTATAATTCACCCCTCCACTTT. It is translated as CASSQVGYNSPLHF. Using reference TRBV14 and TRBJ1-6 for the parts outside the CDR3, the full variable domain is EAGVTQFPSHSVIEKGQTVTLRCDPISGHDNLYWYRRVMGKEIKFLLHFVKESKQDESGMPNNRFLAERTGGTYSTLKVQPAELEDSGVYFCASSQVGYNSPLHFGNGTRLTVT.

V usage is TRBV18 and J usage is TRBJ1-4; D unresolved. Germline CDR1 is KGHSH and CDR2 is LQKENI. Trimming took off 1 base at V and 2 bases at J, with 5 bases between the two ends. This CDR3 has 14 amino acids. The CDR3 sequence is CASSPRQTNEKLFF. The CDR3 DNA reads TGTGCCAGCTCACCACGGCAGACTAATGAAAAACTGTTTTTT.